One and the same sample provided the 30 T cell receptor beta chains below, sequenced in a study of T cell responses to AZD1222 COVID-19 vaccine (dated by TCRdb to 2020 to 2022). The time point label, read with the paper, signifies: about 28 days (+/-7) after the second vaccine dose. The method was the immunoSEQ multiplex PCR assay. Held by TCRdb, this immuneACCESS table contains in-frame sequences only and omits some clones. Under half of the omission traces to an unresolved V gene where checked; the cause of the rest is unknown. The sample includes around 120,000 clones, with around 90% observed a single time. More than 0.95% of the sample rests with the top ten. The source was peripheral blood, collected 28 days after the second AZD1222 dose. These receptors were taken from an adult who received the AZD1222 COVID-19 vaccine.

The chain joins TRBV6-5 to TRBJ2-5, with 7 bases that match TRBD2. CDR1 is MNHEY and CDR2 is SVGAGI in the germline V gene. The CDR3 sequence is 15 residues long. V dropped 6 bases and J dropped 7; count of bases not matched to a gene: 14. CDR3: CASRPTTSRSWTQYF. The CDR3 bases are TGTGCCAGCAGACCCACGACTAGCAGGAGTTGGACCCAGTACTTC.

The CDR3 nucleotides read TGTGCCATCAGTCCTCACGGGCAGGGATACATCAACTACGAGCAGTACTTC. The encoded protein is CAISPHGQGYINYEQYF. The rearrangement uses TRBV10-3 and TRBJ2-7, with D tentatively TRBD1 (5 bases). In germline, CDR1 is ENHRY, CDR2 SYGVKD. Trimming removed 5 bases at V and 3 bases at J, with 23 bases between. This CDR3 has 17 residues.

The rearrangement uses TRBV14 and TRBJ1-1; TRBD1 might be the D (6 bases). V lost 6 bases and J 1 base, leaving 12 bases between the germline ends. From germline, CDR1 is SGHDN and CDR2 FVKESK. This CDR3 spans 14 amino acids. The CDR3: CASRTGGQNTEAFF. In DNA form, the CDR3 reads TGTGCCAGCAGGACAGGAGGGCAGAACACTGAAGCTTTCTTT. Using reference TRBV14 and TRBJ1-1 for the parts outside the CDR3, the full variable domain is EAGVTQFPSHSVIEKGQTVTLRCDPISGHDNLYWYRRVMGKEIKFLLHFVKESKQDESGMPNNRFLAERTGGTYSTLKVQPAELEDSGVYFCASRTGGQNTEAFFGQGTRLTVV.

The chain is built from TRBV11-3 and TRBJ1-3; 9 positions match TRBD1. The length of the CDR3 is 16 residues. The V gene end was trimmed by 4 bases and the J gene end by 1 base; junction bases not matched to a gene: 5. Germline V gene sequence: CDR1 SGHNT, CDR2 YENEEA. The CDR3 is CASSWDRVESGNTIYF. CDR3 nucleotides: TGTGCCAGCAGCTGGGACAGGGTGGAATCTGGAAACACCATATATTTT.

The V call is TRBV9, the J call TRBJ1-1, with TRBD1 as a possible D gene (6 bases). This CDR3 contains 12 residues. CDR1 and CDR2 (germline): SGDLS, YYNGEE. Trimming left V 4 bases short and J 6 bases short, with 10 bases between. CDR3 DNA sequence: TGTGCCAGCAGCTCAGGGGCGCCTGAAGCTTTCTTT. It specifies CASSSGAPEAFF. The whole variable domain, filled in from reference TRBV9 and TRBJ1-1, reads DSGVTQTPKHLITATGQRVTLRCSPRSGDLSVYWYQQSLDQGLQFLIQYYNGEERAKGNILERFSAQQFPDLHSELNLSSLELGDSALYFCASSSGAPEAFFGQGTRLTVV.

This sequence joins TRBV19 and TRBJ1-2, with D unclear. This CDR3 has 15 residues. Germline CDR1 and CDR2: LNHDA and SQIVND (reference sequence). V was clipped by 3 bases and J by 5 bases, with 16 bases between them. The CDR3 spells CASSILAGLGYGYTF. In DNA, the CDR3 is TGTGCCAGTAGTATTCTTGCCGGTTTAGGGTATGGCTACACCTTC.

This chain links TRBV6-5 with TRBJ2-2; 8 bases line up with TRBD1. The CDR3 extends over 14 amino acids. Germline trimming cut 5 bases from V and 5 bases from J; bases unmatched to any gene: 4. CDR1 is MNHEY, CDR2 SVGAGI, per germline. The CDR3 is CASSQGAVTGELFF. The CDR3 DNA is TGTGCCAGCAGTCAGGGGGCCGTAACCGGGGAGCTGTTTTTT.

J is TRBJ2-2 and V is TRBV9, with D perhaps matching TRBD1 or TRBD2 (6 bases each). Germline V lookup: CDR1 SGDLS, CDR2 YYNGEE. This CDR3 spans 15 amino acids. Trimming left V 4 bases short and J 5 bases short, with 15 bases between. CDR3 protein: CASSLGGLLTGELFF. In DNA form, the CDR3 reads TGTGCCAGCAGCTTAGGGGGACTCCTTACCGGGGAGCTGTTTTTT.

J is TRBJ1-3 and V is TRBV11-2, with D possibly TRBD1 on 5 matching bases. The germline gives CDR1 SGHAT, CDR2 FQNNGV. The CDR3 runs to 17 residues. Trimming pared 7 bases from V and 0 bases from J, leaving 19 bases between. The CDR3 DNA is TGTGCCAGCAACCTCGGTGGCAGGGCTGCCTCTGGAAACACCATATATTTT. This codes for CASNLGGRAASGNTIYF.

The chain has TRBV10-3 and TRBJ2-3, with D tentatively TRBD1 (5 bases). The CDR3 runs to 14 residues. Germline V lookup: CDR1 ENHRY, CDR2 SYGVKD. V was cut by 1 base and J by 4 bases, with 9 bases left in between. Here the CDR3 reads CAISEFQGADTQYF. In DNA, the CDR3 is TGTGCCATCAGTGAGTTTCAGGGTGCAGATACGCAGTATTTT.

The chain is built from TRBV28 and TRBJ1-4; TRBD1 matches at 8 bases. The CDR3 extends over 14 amino acids. V shed 2 bases and J 7 bases; nucleotides not matched to a gene: 3. Germline loops: CDR1 MDHEN, CDR2 SYDVKM. CDR3: CASSLTGGGEKLFF. The CDR3 nucleotides are TGTGCCAGCAGTTTAACAGGGGGTGGTGAAAAACTGTTTTTT.

The rearrangement uses TRBV19 and TRBJ1-1; 7 bases are a match to TRBD1. The trim removed 7 bases at V and 0 bases at J, leaving 8 bases unmatched. CDR3 length: 15 amino acids. Germline V CDR1 and CDR2: LNHDA, SQIVND (reference sequence). In nucleotides, the CDR3 is TGTGCCAGTACCCCCCCCGGGACAGTGAACACTGAAGCTTTCTTT. Translation: CASTPPGTVNTEAFF.

The chain is built from TRBV5-4 and TRBJ2-5; 9 bases are shared with TRBD2. There are 16 residues in the CDR3. Germline loops: CDR1 SGHNT, CDR2 YYREEE (reference sequence). V was clipped by 2 bases and J by 5 bases; unmatched bases: 10. CDR3 protein: CASSFDPSGAMETQYF. CDR3 sequence (DNA): TGTGCCAGCAGCTTCGATCCTAGCGGGGCCATGGAGACCCAGTACTTC.

The J gene is TRBJ1-4, the V gene TRBV5-1; no firm D call. Trimming removed 0 bases at V and 2 bases at J, with 8 bases between. The CDR3 has 15 amino acids. Per the germline V gene, CDR1 is SGHRS and CDR2 is YFSETQ. The CDR3 reads CASSLGRATNEKLFF. Here the CDR3 DNA reads TGCGCCAGCAGCTTGGGGCGGGCCACTAATGAAAAACTGTTTTTT.

The chain links TRBV6-5 to TRBJ2-3; D might be TRBD1 (6 bases). The CDR3 spans 14 residues. Trimming shortened V by 2 bases and J by 3 bases, and 9 bases separated the two germline ends. Germline CDR1 and CDR2: MNHEY and SVGAGI. The CDR3 region is CASSYDRRTDTQYF. The CDR3 nucleotides read TGTGCCAGCAGTTACGACAGGAGGACAGATACGCAGTATTTT.

The chain joins TRBV9 to TRBJ1-4; weak D call: TRBD1 (5 bases). V shed 4 bases and J shed 4 bases, with 11 bases lying between them. CDR1 is SGDLS, CDR2 YYNGEE, per germline. This CDR3 is built from 14 residues. For the CDR3, the DNA is TGTGCCAGCAGCTCCCGGGGGGATAATGAAAAACTGTTTTTT. It specifies CASSSRGDNEKLFF.

J is TRBJ1-2 and V is TRBV7-2; maybe TRBD1 (6 bases). V shed 3 bases and J shed 8 bases, with 16 bases lying between them. Germline V gene data show CDR1 as SGHTA and CDR2 as FQGNSA. The CDR3 consists of 14 residues. The CDR3 is CASSFFAAGEGYTF. As DNA, the CDR3 is TGTGCCAGCAGCTTTTTCGCGGCAGGGGAAGGCTACACCTTC.

The chain uses TRBV11-1 and TRBJ1-1; 8 bases align to TRBD1. In germline, CDR1 is SGHAT, CDR2 FQDESV (reference sequence). CDR3 length: 14 residues. The V and J ends lost 3 bases and 3 bases, in that order; junction bases with no gene match: 3. The CDR3 spells CASSFQGADTEAFF. For the CDR3, the DNA is TGTGCCAGCAGCTTTCAGGGGGCTGACACTGAAGCTTTCTTT.

The genes are TRBV10-3 and TRBJ2-1; D gene uncertain. The V gene's germline CDR1 is ENHRY and CDR2 SYGVKD. V gave up 3 bases and J gave up 9 bases, with 9 bases separating them. The CDR3 is 12 amino acids. CDR3 protein: CAISEREAEQFF. The CDR3 nucleotides are TGTGCCATCAGTGAAAGGGAAGCTGAGCAGTTCTTC.

The chain combines TRBV19 with TRBJ1-5; 7 bases map to TRBD1. Germline trimming cut 3 bases from V and 4 bases from J; bases unmatched to any gene: 3. The length of the CDR3 is 14 residues. CDR1 is LNHDA, CDR2 SQIVND, per germline (reference sequence). The CDR3 DNA is TGTGCCAGTAGTATGGGACAGCTTAATCAGCCCCAGCATTTT. This translates into CASSMGQLNQPQHF.

The J gene is TRBJ1-6, the V gene TRBV10-3; the D is unclear. The germline CDR1 and CDR2 sequences are ENHRY and SYGVKD. The CDR3 length is 12 residues. V was shortened by 2 bases and J by 10 bases, with 6 bases between the two germline ends. CDR3 DNA: TGTGCCATCAGTGAGACGGACTCACCCCTCCACTTT. Its translation is CAISETDSPLHF.

The rearrangement joins TRBV19 to TRBJ1-2; D is unclear. The ends were cut back, 3 bases at V and 3 bases at J, with 5 bases in the middle. The CDR3 sequence is 12 residues long. CDR1 LNHDA and CDR2 SQIVND come from the germline V gene (reference sequence). The CDR3 DNA reads as TGTGCCAGTAGTATGAGGGACTATGGCTACACCTTC. This codes for CASSMRDYGYTF.

Here the CDR3 DNA reads TGTGCCAGCAGTAACGACGGATATCAGCCCCAGCATTTT. Its translation: CASSNDGYQPQHF. The chain recombines TRBV27 with TRBJ1-5; D not resolved. Germline values: CDR1 MNHEY, CDR2 SMNVEV (reference sequence). The CDR3 extends over 13 amino acids. V was pared by 5 bases and J by 5 bases, with 10 bases between.

The chain combines TRBV19 with TRBJ2-1; no definite D call. The germline V and J ends were trimmed by 4 bases and 0 bases, with 10 bases remaining between them. The CDR3 covers 15 residues. Germline V gene data show CDR1 as LNHDA and CDR2 as SQIVND (reference sequence). This CDR3 is CASSTNIISYNEQFF. For the CDR3, the DNA is TGTGCCAGTAGTACGAACATTATCTCCTACAATGAGCAGTTCTTC.

The CDR3 bases are TGTGCCAGCAGTTTACAGGAGAACACTGAAGCTTTCTTT. Its protein is CASSLQENTEAFF. The genes are TRBV27 and TRBJ1-1; D is undetermined. The CDR3 totals 13 residues. The germline V and J ends were trimmed by 2 bases and 1 base, with 5 bases remaining between them. Per germline, CDR1 MNHEY and CDR2 SMNVEV (reference sequence).

This clone was detected once. The chain recombines TRBV10-3 with TRBJ2-2; perhaps TRBD1 as D (6 bases). Germline V gene lookup returns CDR1 ENHRY and CDR2 SYGVKD. The CDR3 runs 14 residues. V was shortened by 11 bases and J by 6 bases, with 19 bases between the two germline ends. The CDR3, as DNA: TGTGCCGTCCTATTAGGGGGAGAGGCCGGGGAGCTGTTTTTT. It specifies CAVLLGGEAGELFF.

The V call is TRBV12-5, the J call TRBJ1-5; unclear D gene. Germline V gene data show CDR1 as LGHNT and CDR2 as FRNRAP. The CDR3 totals 13 residues. V was cut by 1 base and J by 4 bases, with 5 bases left in between. The chain's CDR3 is CASGLANNQPQHF. The CDR3 DNA reads as TGTGCTAGTGGTTTGGCCAATAATCAGCCCCAGCATTTT.

The chain has TRBV24-1 and TRBJ2-1; 16 bases map to TRBD2. With 9 bases clipped from V and 9 bases from J, the junction kept 16 bases outside the gene matches. This CDR3 region has 18 residues. CDR1 is KGHDR, CDR2 SFDVKD, per germline. This CDR3 reads CATEAGLAGGRRGGEQFF. The CDR3 DNA reads TGTGCCACCGAGGCGGGACTAGCGGGAGGGCGGCGGGGGGGTGAGCAGTTCTTC.

Here the CDR3 reads CASSAYRGIEQYF. In DNA form, the CDR3 reads TGTGCCAGCAGTGCATACAGGGGGATCGAGCAGTACTTC. The V gene is TRBV2, the J gene TRBJ2-7; 8 bases match TRBD1. The J segment lost 6 bases and the V segment lost 4 bases, leaving 5 bases of the junction unmatched. Per germline, CDR1 SNHLY and CDR2 FYNNEI. The CDR3 sequence is 13 residues long.

The chain recombines TRBV12-3 or TRBV12-4 with TRBJ2-1, with D possibly matching TRBD2 (6 bases). Trimming shortened V by 6 bases and J by 10 bases, and 16 bases separated the two germline ends. The CDR3 consists of 13 residues. CDR3 DNA sequence: TGTGCCAGCAGCCTTCTGGGGCGGGACGAGCAGTTCTTC. This gives the protein CASSLLGRDEQFF.